This T cell receptor beta chain was sequenced during a study of T cell responses to AZD1222 COVID-19 vaccine. The germline V gene encodes CDR1 ENHRY and CDR2 SYGVKD. The CDR3 length is 13 residues. V gave up 11 bases and J gave up 6 bases; unmatched junction bases: 10. The repertoire was sequenced with immunoSEQ multiplex PCR; TCRdb's copy has only in-frame clones and lacks some. Among about 97,000 clones listed, approximately 86% were seen once. This TCR was sampled from an adult in good health. This chain connects TRBV10-3 to TRBJ1-5; TRBD1 agrees at 7 bases. Source: peripheral blood, taken on day 0 of AZD1222 vaccination. The CDR3 protein is CACGGGLFQPQHF. Here the CDR3 DNA reads TGTGCCTGCGGAGGGGGCTTGTTTCAGCCCCAGCATTTT.